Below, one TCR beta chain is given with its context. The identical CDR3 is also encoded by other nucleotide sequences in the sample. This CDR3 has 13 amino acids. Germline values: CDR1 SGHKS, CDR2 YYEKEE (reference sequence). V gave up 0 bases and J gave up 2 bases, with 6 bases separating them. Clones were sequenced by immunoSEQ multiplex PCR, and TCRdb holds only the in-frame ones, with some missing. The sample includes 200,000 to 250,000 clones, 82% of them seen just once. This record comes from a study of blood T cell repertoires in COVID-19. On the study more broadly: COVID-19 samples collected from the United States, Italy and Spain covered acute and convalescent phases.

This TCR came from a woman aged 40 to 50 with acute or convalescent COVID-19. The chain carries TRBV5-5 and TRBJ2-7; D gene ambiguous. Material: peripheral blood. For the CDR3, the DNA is TGTGCCAGCAGCTTGGACAGTCCCTACGAGCAGTACTTC. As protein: CASSLDSPYEQYF.